This T cell receptor beta chain was identified during a study of control samples from healthy donors and cancer patients. V shed 0 bases and J shed 5 bases, with 13 bases lying between them. The CDR3 loop spans 15 amino acids. The germline V gene has CDR1 MNHNY and CDR2 SVGAGI (reference sequence). Sequencing was performed with immunoSEQ multiplex PCR; in TCRdb, only in-frame clones are kept and a portion is missing. Of approximately 99,000 clones in the sample, 70% to 85% are singletons; the top ten hold 6% to 8%. The sequence came from a man younger than 30 in good health. This chain joins TRBV6-6 and TRBJ1-2, with a possible D match to TRBD1 (5 bases). What was sequenced was blood. CDR3: CASSYSGREGYGYTF. CDR3 DNA: TGTGCCAGCAGTTACTCAGGAAGGGAGGGGTATGGCTACACCTTC.